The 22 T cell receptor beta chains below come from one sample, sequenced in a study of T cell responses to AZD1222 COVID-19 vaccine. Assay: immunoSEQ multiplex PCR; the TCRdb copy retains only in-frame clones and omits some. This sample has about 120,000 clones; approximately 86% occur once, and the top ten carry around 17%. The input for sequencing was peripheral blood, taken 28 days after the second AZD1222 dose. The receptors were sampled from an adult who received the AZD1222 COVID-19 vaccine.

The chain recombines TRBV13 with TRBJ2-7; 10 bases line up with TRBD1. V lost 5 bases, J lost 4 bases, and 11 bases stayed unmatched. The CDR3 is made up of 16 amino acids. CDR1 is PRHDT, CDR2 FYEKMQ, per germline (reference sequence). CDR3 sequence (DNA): TGTGCCAGCAGCACACGGTCGGGACAGGGGTTTTACGAGCAGTACTTC. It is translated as CASSTRSGQGFYEQYF. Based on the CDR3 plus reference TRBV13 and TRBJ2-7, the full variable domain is AAGVIQSPRHLIKEKRETATLKCYPIPRHDTVYWYQQGPGQDPQFLISFYEKMQSDKGSIPDRFSAQQFSDYHSELNMSSLELGDSALYFCASSTRSGQGFYEQYFGPGTRLTVT.

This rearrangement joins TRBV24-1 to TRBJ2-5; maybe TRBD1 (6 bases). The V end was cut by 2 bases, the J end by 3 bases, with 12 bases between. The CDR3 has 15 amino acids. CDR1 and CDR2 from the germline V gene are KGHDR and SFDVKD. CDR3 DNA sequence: TGTGCCACCAGTGATTGGACCCCAGGGGAAGAGACCCAGTACTTC. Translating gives CATSDWTPGEETQYF.

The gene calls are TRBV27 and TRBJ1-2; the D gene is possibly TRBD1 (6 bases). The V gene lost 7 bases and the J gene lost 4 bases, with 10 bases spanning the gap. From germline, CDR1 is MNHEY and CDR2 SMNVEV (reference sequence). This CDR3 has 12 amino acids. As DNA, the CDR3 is TGTGCCAGCAAAACCAGGGGCTATGGCTACACCTTC. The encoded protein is CASKTRGYGYTF.

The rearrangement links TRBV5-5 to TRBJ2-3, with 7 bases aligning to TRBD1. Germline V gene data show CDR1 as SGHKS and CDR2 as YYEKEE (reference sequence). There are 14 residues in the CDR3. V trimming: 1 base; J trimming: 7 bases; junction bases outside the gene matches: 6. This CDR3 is CASSLTGTANTQYF. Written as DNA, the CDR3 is TGTGCCAGCAGCTTGACCGGGACAGCAAATACGCAGTATTTT.

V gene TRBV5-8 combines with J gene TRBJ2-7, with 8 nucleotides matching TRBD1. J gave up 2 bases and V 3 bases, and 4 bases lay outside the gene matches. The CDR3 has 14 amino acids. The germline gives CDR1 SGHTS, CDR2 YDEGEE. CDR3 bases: TGTGCCAGCAGCTCGACAGGGGTGACCTACGAGCAGTACTTC. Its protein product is CASSSTGVTYEQYF.

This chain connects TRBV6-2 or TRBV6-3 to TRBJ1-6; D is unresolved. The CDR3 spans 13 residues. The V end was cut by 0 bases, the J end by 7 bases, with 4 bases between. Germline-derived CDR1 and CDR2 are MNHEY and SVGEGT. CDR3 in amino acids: CASSYSRNSPLHF. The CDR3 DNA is TGTGCCAGCAGTTACTCAAGGAATTCACCCCTCCACTTT.

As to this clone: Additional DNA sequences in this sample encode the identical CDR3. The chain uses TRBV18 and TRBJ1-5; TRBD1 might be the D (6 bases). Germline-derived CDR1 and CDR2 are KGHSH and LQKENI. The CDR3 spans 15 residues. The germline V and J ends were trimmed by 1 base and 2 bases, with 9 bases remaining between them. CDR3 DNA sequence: TGTGCCAGCTCACCACAGGGGGGAGGCAATCAGCCCCAGCATTTT. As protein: CASSPQGGGNQPQHF.

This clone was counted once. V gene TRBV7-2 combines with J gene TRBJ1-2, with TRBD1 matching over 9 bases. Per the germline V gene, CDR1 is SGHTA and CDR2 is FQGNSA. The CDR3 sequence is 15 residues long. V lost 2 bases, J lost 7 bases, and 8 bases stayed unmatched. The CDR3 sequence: CASSLSVTGGFGYTF. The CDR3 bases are TGTGCCAGCAGCTTATCCGTGACAGGGGGTTTTGGCTACACCTTC.

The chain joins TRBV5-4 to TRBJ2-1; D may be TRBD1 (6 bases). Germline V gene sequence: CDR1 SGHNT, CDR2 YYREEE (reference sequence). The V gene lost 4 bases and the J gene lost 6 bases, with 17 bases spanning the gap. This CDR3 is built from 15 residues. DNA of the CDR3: TGTGCCAGCAGCCGCAAACAGGGTGCGGGCAATGAGCAGTTCTTC. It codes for CASSRKQGAGNEQFF.

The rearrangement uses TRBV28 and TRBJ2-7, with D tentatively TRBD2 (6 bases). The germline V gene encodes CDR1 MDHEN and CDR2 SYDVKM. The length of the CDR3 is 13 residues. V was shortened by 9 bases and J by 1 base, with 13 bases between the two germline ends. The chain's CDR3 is CASQAGQSYEQYF. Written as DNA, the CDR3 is TGTGCCAGTCAAGCGGGCCAATCCTACGAGCAGTACTTC.

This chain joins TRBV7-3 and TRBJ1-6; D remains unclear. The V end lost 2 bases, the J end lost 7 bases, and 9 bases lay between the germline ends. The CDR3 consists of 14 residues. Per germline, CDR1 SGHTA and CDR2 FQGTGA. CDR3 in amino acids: CASSLVPGNSPLHF. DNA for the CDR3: TGTGCCAGCAGCTTAGTCCCGGGAAATTCACCCCTCCACTTT.

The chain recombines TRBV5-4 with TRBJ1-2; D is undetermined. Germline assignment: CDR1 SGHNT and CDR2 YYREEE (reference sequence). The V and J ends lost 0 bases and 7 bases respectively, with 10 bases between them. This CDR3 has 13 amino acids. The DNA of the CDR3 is TGTGCCAGCAGCTTGGGGTGGACTCCTGGCTACACCTTC. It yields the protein CASSLGWTPGYTF. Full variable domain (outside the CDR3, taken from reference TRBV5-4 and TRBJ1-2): ETGVTQSPTHLIKTRGQQVTLRCSSQSGHNTVSWYQQALGQGPQFIFQYYREEENGRGNFPPRFSGLQFPNYSSELNVNALELDDSALYLCASSLGWTPGYTFGSGTRLTVV.

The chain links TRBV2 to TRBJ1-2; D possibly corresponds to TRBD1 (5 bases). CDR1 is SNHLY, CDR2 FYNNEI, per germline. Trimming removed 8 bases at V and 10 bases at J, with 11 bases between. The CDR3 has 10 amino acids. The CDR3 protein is CASRGTAYTF. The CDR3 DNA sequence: TGTGCCAGCCGAGGGACTGCCTACACCTTC.

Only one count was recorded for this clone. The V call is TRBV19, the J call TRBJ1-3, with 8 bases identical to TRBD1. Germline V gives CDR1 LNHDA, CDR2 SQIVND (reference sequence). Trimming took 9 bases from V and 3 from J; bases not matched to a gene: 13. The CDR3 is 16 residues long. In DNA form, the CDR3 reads TGTGCCAGCAAAACGGACAGGGAGGGAGATGGAAACACCATATATTTT. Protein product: CASKTDREGDGNTIYF. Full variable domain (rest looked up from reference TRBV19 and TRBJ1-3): DGGITQSPKYLFRKEGQNVTLSCEQNLNHDAMYWYRQDPGQGLRLIYYSQIVNDFQKGDIAEGYSVSREKKESFPLTVTSAQKNPTAFYLCASKTDREGDGNTIYFGEGSWLTVV.

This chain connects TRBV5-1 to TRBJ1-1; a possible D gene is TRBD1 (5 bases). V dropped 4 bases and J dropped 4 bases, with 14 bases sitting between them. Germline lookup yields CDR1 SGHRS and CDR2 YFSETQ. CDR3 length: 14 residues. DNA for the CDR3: TGCGCCAGCAGCAAGGACCCGGGGGGCACTGAAGCTTTCTTT. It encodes CASSKDPGGTEAFF.

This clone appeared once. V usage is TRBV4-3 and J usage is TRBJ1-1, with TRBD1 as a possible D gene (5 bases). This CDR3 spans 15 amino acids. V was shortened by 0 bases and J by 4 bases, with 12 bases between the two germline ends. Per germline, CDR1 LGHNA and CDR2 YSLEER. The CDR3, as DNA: TGCGCCAGCAGCCAAGATGGGGCACGGGGCACTGAAGCTTTCTTT. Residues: CASSQDGARGTEAFF.

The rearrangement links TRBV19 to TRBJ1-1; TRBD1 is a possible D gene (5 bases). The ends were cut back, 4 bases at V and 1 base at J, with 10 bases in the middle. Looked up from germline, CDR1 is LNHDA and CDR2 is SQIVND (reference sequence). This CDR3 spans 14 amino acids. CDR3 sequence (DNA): TGTGCCAGTAGTAGGGGCAGGGCGAACACTGAAGCTTTCTTT. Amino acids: CASSRGRANTEAFF.

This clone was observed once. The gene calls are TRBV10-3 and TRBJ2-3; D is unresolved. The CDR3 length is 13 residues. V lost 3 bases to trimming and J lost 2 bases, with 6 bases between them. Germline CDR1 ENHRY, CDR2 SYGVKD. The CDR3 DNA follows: TGTGCCATCAGTGAAAGGGCCACAGATACGCAGTATTTT. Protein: CAISERATDTQYF.

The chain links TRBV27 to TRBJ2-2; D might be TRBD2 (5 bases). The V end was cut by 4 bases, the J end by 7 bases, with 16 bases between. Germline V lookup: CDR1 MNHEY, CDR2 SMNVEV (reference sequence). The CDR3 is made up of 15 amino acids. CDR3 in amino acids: CASSSSGYRGGELFF. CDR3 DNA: TGTGCCAGCAGTTCATCCGGGTACCGGGGCGGGGAGCTGTTTTTT.

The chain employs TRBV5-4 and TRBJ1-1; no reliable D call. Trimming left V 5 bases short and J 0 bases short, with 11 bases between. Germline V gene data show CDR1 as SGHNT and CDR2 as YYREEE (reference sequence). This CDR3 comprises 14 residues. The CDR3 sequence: CASRRGSMNTEAFF. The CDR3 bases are TGTGCCAGCAGACGAGGTTCTATGAACACTGAAGCTTTCTTT.

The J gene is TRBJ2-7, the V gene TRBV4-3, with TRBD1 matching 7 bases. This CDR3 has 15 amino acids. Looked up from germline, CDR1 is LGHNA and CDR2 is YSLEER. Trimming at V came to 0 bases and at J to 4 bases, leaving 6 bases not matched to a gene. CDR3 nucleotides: TGCGCCAGCAGCCAAGAGACAGGGAGAAAGTACGAGCAGTACTTC. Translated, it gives CASSQETGRKYEQYF.

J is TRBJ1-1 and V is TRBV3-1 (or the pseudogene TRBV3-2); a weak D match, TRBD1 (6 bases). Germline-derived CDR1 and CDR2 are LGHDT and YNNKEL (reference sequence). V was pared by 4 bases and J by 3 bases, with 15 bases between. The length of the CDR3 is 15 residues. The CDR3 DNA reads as TGTGCCAGCAGCCGCGCGGGGGCGGTGCACACTGAAGCTTTCTTT. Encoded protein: CASSRAGAVHTEAFF.